One and the same sample provided the 18 T cell receptor beta chains below, sequenced in a study of cytomegalovirus exposure and HLA in healthy donors. This PCR relied on a set of 60 Vbeta primers and 13 Jbeta primers. This table comes from immunoSEQ multiplex PCR, and its TCRdb copy is limited to in-frame clones, with some not included. The table includes roughly 160,000 clones, roughly 85% detected once. Sample: PBMCs. Every receptor here comes from a man aged 45-60 years in good health and CMV-seropositive.

V usage is TRBV6-6 and J usage is TRBJ1-5; possible D gene TRBD1, 5 bases. Trimming stripped 8 bases from V and 4 bases from J, with 18 bases between. The CDR3 contains 15 residues. CDR1 and CDR2 (germline): MNHNY, SVGAGI (reference sequence). Written as DNA, the CDR3 is TGTGCCAGCCGGGACTCCCTGGGGAAAAATCAGCCCCAGCATTTT. Translating gives CASRDSLGKNQPQHF.

The chain couples TRBV27 to TRBJ2-3, with D uncertain. CDR3 size: 17 residues. V lost 5 bases, J lost 4 bases, and 22 bases lay in between. Per germline, CDR1 MNHEY and CDR2 SMNVEV (reference sequence). The CDR3 spells CASSPLRLIIPPDTQYF. The DNA for the CDR3 is TGTGCCAGCAGTCCGCTCCGACTGATTATCCCCCCAGATACGCAGTATTTT.

This chain links TRBV7-9 with TRBJ1-1, with D possibly being TRBD1 (6 bases). Germline V lookup: CDR1 SEHNR, CDR2 FQNEAQ (reference sequence). The CDR3 extends over 16 amino acids. V lost 2 bases and J 2 bases, leaving 15 bases between the germline ends. The CDR3 region is CASSLLRDTLNTEAFF. The CDR3 nucleotides read TGTGCCAGCAGCTTATTAAGGGACACTCTTAACACTGAAGCTTTCTTT.

This chain uses TRBV10-3 with TRBJ2-1; D perhaps matches TRBD2 (6 bases). Germline V gene data show CDR1 as ENHRY and CDR2 as SYGVKD. V shed 4 bases and J shed 10 bases, with 20 bases lying between them. The CDR3 covers 15 residues. The CDR3 DNA reads TGTGCCATCAGTGTCGGGGGTGGAAAGAGGGGAGAGCAGTTCTTC. Protein: CAISVGGGKRGEQFF.

This clone was counted a few times. The gene calls are TRBV7-9 and TRBJ2-5, with D unclear. Trimming left V 2 bases short and J 14 bases short, with 15 bases between. This CDR3 is built from 12 residues. Germline V gene data show CDR1 as SEHNR and CDR2 as FQNEAQ (reference sequence). Here the CDR3 reads CASSLNVETFYF. The CDR3 bases are TGTGCCAGCAGCTTAAATGTCGAGACTTTTTACTTC.

The chain links TRBV5-4 to TRBJ2-1, with 8 positions matching TRBD2. This CDR3 contains 18 residues. The germline V gene has CDR1 SGHNT and CDR2 YYREEE (reference sequence). Losses at the gene ends were 4 bases for V and 1 base for J; bases not matched to a gene: 13. The CDR3 loop reads CASSAQAGGGRSYNEQFF. For the CDR3, the DNA is TGTGCCAGCAGCGCTCAGGCTGGCGGGGGGAGATCCTACAATGAGCAGTTCTTC.

The rearrangement joins TRBV7-2 to TRBJ1-2; possibly TRBD1 for D (6 bases). The ends were cut back, 1 base at V and 4 bases at J, with 13 bases in the middle. Germline V CDR1 and CDR2: SGHTA, FQGNSA. The CDR3 covers 15 residues. The CDR3 sequence: CASSLGRQVIYGYTF. In nucleotides, the CDR3 is TGTGCCAGCAGCTTAGGGAGACAGGTTATCTATGGCTACACCTTC.

The chain recombines TRBV2 with TRBJ1-6, with 9 bases lining up with TRBD1. The trim removed 6 bases at V and 4 bases at J, leaving 1 base unmatched. The CDR3 is 14 residues long. The germline V gene has CDR1 SNHLY and CDR2 FYNNEI. The CDR3 DNA follows: TGTGCCAGCAGCGGGACAGGGTATAATTCACCCCTCCACTTT. The encoded protein is CASSGTGYNSPLHF.

The chain combines TRBV5-1 with TRBJ2-2; TRBD2 agrees at 8 bases. Per the germline V gene, CDR1 is SGHRS and CDR2 is YFSETQ. V was pared by 6 bases and J by 6 bases, with 7 bases of the junction left unmatched. The CDR3 runs to 14 residues. CDR3 loop: CASTGTRGAGELFF. CDR3 in DNA: TGCGCCAGCACAGGGACTAGAGGCGCCGGGGAGCTGTTTTTT.

The chain joins TRBV27 to TRBJ2-7; TRBD1 matches 8 bases. J lost 2 bases, V lost 0 bases, and 6 bases had no gene match. Germline CDR1 and CDR2: MNHEY and SMNVEV (reference sequence). The CDR3 consists of 16 residues. This chain's CDR3 is CASSLSKGQETYEQYF. DNA of the CDR3: TGTGCCAGCAGTTTATCGAAGGGACAGGAGACCTACGAGCAGTACTTC.

V gene TRBV19 combines with J gene TRBJ1-2; D might be TRBD1 (5 bases). Germline V gene data show CDR1 as LNHDA and CDR2 as SQIVND (reference sequence). The V end was cut by 7 bases, the J end by 2 bases, with 14 bases between. CDR3 size: 14 residues. The CDR3 DNA sequence: TGTGCCAGTACCACCGGGACTCTAAACTATGGCTACACCTTC. It yields the protein CASTTGTLNYGYTF.

V gene TRBV5-3 combines with J gene TRBJ2-1; the match to TRBD2 covers 8 bases. TRBV5-3 is an ORF, with its function uncertain. The CDR3 covers 20 residues. With 1 base clipped from V and 0 bases from J, the junction kept 15 bases outside the gene matches. The CDR3 DNA reads TGTGCCAGAAGCTTGTCTACTAGCGGCTCTCTCCGTAGCTCCTACAATGAGCAGTTCTTC. Protein sequence: CARSLSTSGSLRSSYNEQFF.

The V and J genes are TRBV4-1 and TRBJ2-1; TRBD2 matches 7 bases. This CDR3 is 14 amino acids long. In germline, CDR1 is MGHRA, CDR2 YSYEKL. V gave up 11 bases and J gave up 3 bases; unmatched junction bases: 10. CDR3 loop: CAAAGGDSYNEQFF. DNA for the CDR3: TGCGCCGCTGCTGGGGGGGATAGCTACAATGAGCAGTTCTTC.

The gene calls are TRBV5-4 and TRBJ2-2; D may be TRBD1 (8 bases). V was clipped by 2 bases and J by 5 bases, with 10 bases between them. Germline-derived CDR1 and CDR2 are SGHNT and YYREEE (reference sequence). The CDR3 runs to 14 residues. This CDR3 reads CASSLQGGTGELFF. The CDR3 DNA sequence: TGTGCCAGCAGCTTACAGGGGGGGACCGGGGAGCTGTTTTTT.

This rearrangement joins TRBV27 to TRBJ2-3; 7 bases agree with TRBD1. Germline V gives CDR1 MNHEY, CDR2 SMNVEV (reference sequence). CDR3 length: 15 residues. V trimming: 6 bases; J trimming: 0 bases; junction bases outside the gene matches: 6. CDR3: CASSSTGLSTDTQYF. The CDR3 nucleotides read TGTGCCAGCAGCTCGACAGGGTTGAGCACAGATACGCAGTATTTT.

V usage is TRBV10-2 and J usage is TRBJ2-3, with TRBD1 identical over 9 bases. The CDR3 covers 12 residues. The V gene's germline CDR1 is WSHSY and CDR2 SAAADI. V was pared by 8 bases and J by 5 bases, with 2 bases of the junction left unmatched. The CDR3 DNA is TGCGCCAGCGGGACAGGGAAAGATACGCAGTATTTT. Its protein product is CASGTGKDTQYF.

The chain joins TRBV4-1 to TRBJ2-5, with 8 bases fitting TRBD2. The CDR3 sequence is 14 residues long. V lost 4 bases, J lost 3 bases, and 4 bases stayed unmatched. Germline values: CDR1 MGHRA, CDR2 YSYEKL. In DNA, the CDR3 is TGCGCCAGCAGCCTAGCGGGGTCCGAAGAGACCCAGTACTTC. This translates into CASSLAGSEETQYF.

Points on this clone: The germline gene is not matched at one end of the junction; a read error may be the cause. V gene TRBV5-1 combines with J gene TRBJ2-2; 9 nucleotides agree with TRBD2. Germline CDR1 reads SGHRS; CDR2 reads YFSETQ. The CDR3 contains 15 residues. The CDR3 loop reads CASSPSGANTGEPFF. The CDR3 DNA follows: TGCGCCAGCAGCCCTAGCGGGGCGAACACCGGGGAGCCGTTTTTT.